The rows below give T cell receptor beta chains drawn from one sample of a study of cytomegalovirus exposure and HLA in healthy donors. Using immunoSEQ multiplex PCR, the repertoire was profiled, and TCRdb retains in-frame clones only, with some absent. The sample holds 200,000 to 250,000 clones, around 80% seen once. The sample taken for sequencing was PBMCs. These receptor sequences come from a male donor in good health and CMV-seronegative. Both conserved end residues are part of each CDR3.

TRBJ1-4,TRBV7-2,CASSLWGEKTNEKLFF
TRBJ1-1,TRBV28,CASSFRASNTEAFF
TRBJ2-7,TRBV6-5,CASSPLRGSSYEQYF
TRBJ1-1,TRBV7-9,CASSFVQGNTEAFF
TRBJ2-6,TRBV1,CTSSHKDRPLDVSGANVLTF
TRBJ1-1,TRBV6-1,CASSVVIPEGTEAFF
TRBJ2-7,TRBV6-1,CASSEALGQGYEQYF
TRBJ2-7,TRBV4-1,CASSQVAGAYEQYF
TRBJ1-1,TRBV19,CASSPRQGERNTEAFF
TRBJ2-1,TRBV7-3,CASSPHLREGEQFF
TRBJ2-1,TRBV7-8,CASSLVRRAGVFYNEQFF
TRBJ1-2,TRBV28,CASGEIYGYTF
TRBJ2-5,TRBV15,CATSGTGTGEETQYF
TRBJ2-1,TRBV15,CATSRGHGAGGNNEQFF
TRBJ2-2,TRBV11-2,CASSLSAAGLAGATGELFF
TRBJ2-7,TRBV10-2,CASSEGRGSPYEQYF